The rows below give T cell receptor beta chains drawn from one sample of a study of CD8+ T cells in alopecia areata. TCRdb's copy holds only in-frame clones and misses some; the assay was immunoSEQ multiplex PCR. Here the sample spans roughly 150,000 clones, around 87% being singletons. This material consisted of CD8+ T cells sorted from blood, taken at week 0. The source is a human donor with alopecia areata. CDR3s include the opening cysteine and the closing phenylalanine or tryptophan. The D gene is left open where the match is weak. Size is omitted from some rows. Given values are once, few, many or a class for expanded clones.

d_gene: .; v_gene: TRBV9; abundance: .; j_gene: TRBJ2-3; CDR3nt: TGTGCCAGCAGCCCCCGACTAGGAGTCACAGATACGCAGTATTTT; CDR3aa: CASSPRLGVTDTQYF
d_gene: .; v_gene: TRBV6-5; abundance: .; j_gene: TRBJ1-2; CDR3nt: TGTGCCAGCAGTCCGGGACCCAGAGGCTACACCTTC; CDR3aa: CASSPGPRGYTF
d_gene: .; v_gene: TRBV13; abundance: once; j_gene: TRBJ2-1; CDR3nt: TGTGCCAGCCTGGAAGGAGGTCCCTCCTACAATGAGCAGTTCTTC; CDR3aa: CASLEGGPSYNEQFF
d_gene: TRBD1; v_gene: TRBV23-1; abundance: few; j_gene: TRBJ2-1; CDR3nt: TGCGCCAGCGGGACCGGACAGGGGTCCTACAATGAGCAGTTCTTC; CDR3aa: CASGTGQGSYNEQFF
d_gene: TRBD1; v_gene: TRBV29-1; abundance: .; j_gene: TRBJ2-2; CDR3nt: TGCAGCGTCGGGACAGAGCTCACCGGGGAGCTGTTTTTT; CDR3aa: CSVGTELTGELFF
d_gene: .; v_gene: TRBV9; abundance: .; j_gene: TRBJ2-1; CDR3nt: TGTGCCAGCACCCCCGGGGGAGATCGGGAGAATGAGCAGTTCTTC; CDR3aa: CASTPGGDRENEQFF
d_gene: .; v_gene: TRBV19; abundance: once; j_gene: TRBJ2-3; CDR3nt: TGTGCCAGTAGTATTAGGGGCGACCGTTCTTCAGATACGCAGTATTTT; CDR3aa: CASSIRGDRSSDTQYF
d_gene: .; v_gene: TRBV21-1; abundance: .; j_gene: TRBJ2-3; CDR3nt: TGTGCCAGCAGCAAGATTTGCCAGCGGGACGCACCCCCGTCTAGCACAGATACGCAGTATTTT; CDR3aa: CASSKICQRDAPPSSTDTQYF
d_gene: TRBD1; v_gene: TRBV4-2; abundance: .; j_gene: TRBJ2-1; CDR3nt: TGTGCCAGCAGCCAAGAGTTAACAGGGGTTAGGAATGAGCAGTTCTTC; CDR3aa: CASSQELTGVRNEQFF
d_gene: .; v_gene: TRBV9; abundance: .; j_gene: TRBJ1-5; CDR3nt: TGTGCCAGCAGCGTAGTAGGGAATCAGCCCCAGCATTTT; CDR3aa: CASSVVGNQPQHF
d_gene: .; v_gene: TRBV4-2; abundance: once; j_gene: TRBJ2-7; CDR3nt: TGTGCCAGCAGCCAAGGGGTTGGAGAGCAGTACTTC; CDR3aa: CASSQGVGEQYF
d_gene: .; v_gene: TRBV11-2; abundance: once; j_gene: TRBJ2-1; CDR3nt: TGTGCCAGCAGCTTAGGAGCAGGCAATGAGCAGTTCTTC; CDR3aa: CASSLGAGNEQFF
d_gene: TRBD1; v_gene: TRBV7-6; abundance: .; j_gene: TRBJ2-7; CDR3nt: TGTGCCAGCAGTTTTGGGGGGGGACAGGGTACCTACGAGCAGTACTTC; CDR3aa: CASSFGGGQGTYEQYF
d_gene: TRBD2; v_gene: TRBV4-1; abundance: .; j_gene: TRBJ2-7; CDR3nt: TGCGCCAGCAGCCAAGAGGCGGGGGGATCCTACGAGCAGTACTTC; CDR3aa: CASSQEAGGSYEQYF
d_gene: .; v_gene: TRBV5-4; abundance: .; j_gene: TRBJ2-5; CDR3nt: TGTGCCAGCAGCTTGGCCTATCAGGGTCGGGAGACCCAGTACTTC; CDR3aa: CASSLAYQGRETQYF